This TCR beta chain was sequenced for a study of blood T cells in healthy people across ages. Study conclusions and caveats: Versus aged donors, long-lived donors had higher diversity and more naive CD4+ cells. TCR beta diversity, measured per million T cells, fell in a roughly linear way with age.

This clonotype was seen only a few times. As yet, its antigen is unknown. V lost 2 bases to trimming and J lost 0 bases, with 10 bases between them. The CDR3 spans 15 residues. Germline V gene data show CDR1 as SGHTA and CDR2 as FQGTGA. Next came a second PCR, run for roughly 6 to 11 cycles, which used a sample-barcoded 5' primer along with a J-beta primer mix. TCRdb itself ran the 5' RACE reads through MiXCR, one entry per CDR3 protein. Of approximately 580,000 distinct CDR3 sequences in the sample, more than 20% were seen once. These data were also filed under a second study, of T cells of mothers and their children. This second study notes: Material was donated by three healthy Caucasian mothers and their six children. Maternal samples each gave over 9 million TCR beta CDR3 reads, and child samples around 3.2 million each.

This receptor was obtained from a boy between 10 and 17 years old in good health. The sample consisted of blood. The rearrangement joins TRBV7-3 to TRBJ1-1; TRBD1 is a possible D gene (5 bases). The CDR3 here is CASSLGGTLNTEAFF. In DNA, the CDR3 is TGTGCCAGCAGCTTAGGTGGGACCCTGAACACTGAAGCTTTCTTT.